This T cell receptor (beta chain) is drawn from a study of blood T cells in healthy people across ages. General study points: Samples with more naive T cells showed higher observed beta diversity.

This clonotype showed up just a few times. The target antigen is unknown. The junction and the germline gene differ at one end; a read error may be behind it. Primers used in a second PCR of about 6 to 11 cycles were a sample-barcoded 5' primer and a J-beta primer mix. Using its own MiXCR run on the 5' RACE reads, TCRdb lists one record per CDR3 protein. Of 700,000 or so distinct CDR3 sequences detected, 22% appear once; the ten largest clones hold less than 25%. Germline loops: CDR1 SGDLS, CDR2 YYNGEE. The CDR3 is 15 residues long. A minimum of 7 million PBMCs was isolated per sample. Sequenced sample: blood. J is TRBJ2-5 and V is TRBV9, with D maybe TRBD1 (7 bases). The TCR sequence derives from a man between 65 and 85 years old in good health. The CDR3 nucleotides are TGTGCCAACAGCGTAGCTAACCAGGGGGGAGAGACCCAGTACTTC. Translation: CANSVANQGGETQYF. The full variable domain, with the rest looked up from reference TRBV9 and TRBJ2-5, is DSGVTQTPKHLITATGQRVTLRCSPRSGDLSVYWYQQSLDQGLQFLIQYYNGEERAKGNILERFSAQQFPDLHSELNLSSLELGDSALYFCANSVANQGGETQYFGPGTRLLVL.